This T cell receptor (beta chain) was obtained from a study of T cell repertoires in cytomegalovirus infection (dated by TCRdb to between 2018 and 2021). General notes on the study: Alongside well-studied HLA-B-restricted epitopes, the peptide stimulations were aimed at recently identified HLA-C-restricted CMV epitopes, whose presentation resists viral immunomodulation. Donor HLA type was relevant to the analysis, as public TCR beta signatures indicated carriage of CMV infection together with the matching HLA type.

On this clonotype: Its cognate antigen has yet to be identified. No qualities accompany the bases; no much larger clone lies one base away.

Read against the paper, the sample's treatment or condition label means: in vitro stimulation with specific CMV peptide epitopes to enrich CMV-specific T cells. General study outcomes and caveats: In both this cohort and an independent roughly 400-donor cohort, the cumulative frequency of public TCR beta family members distinguished carriers of CMV infection plus the relevant HLA type. The ex vivo response was dominated by HLA-C-restricted CMV-specific TCR beta clonotypes, which also provided the single most frequent clonotype in two of eight donors.

The germline V gene yields MDHEN for CDR1 and SYDVKM for CDR2. The CDR3 measures 19 amino acids from cysteine to phenylalanine. Kept here is only the CDR3 DNA, which spans 57 bases and is read in frame from base 1. V and J are trimmed by 6 bases and 0 bases, and the gene matches miss 11 bases of the junction. Sequenced on an Illumina HiSeq 1500. TCRdb trimmed the raw reads at Q25, called clones with MiXCR and kept productive beta chains. Each CDR3 protein appears once, grouped with its most common genes and DNA. Recorded for this sample are about 400,000 distinct CDR3 sequences; roughly 34% of them occurred a single time. Jointly, the top ten make up roughly 13% of the sample.

The TCR was taken from a human donor in good health (CMV status not recorded). Some clones in this sample may be carry-over from other donors' samples. The specimen was cultured PBMCs, collected from culture after CMV antigen stimulation. The chain joins TRBV28 to TRBJ2-2; the central 12 bases match TRBD2. The nucleotide sequence reads as follows: TGTGCCAGCAGCTGGGATTGGACTAGCGGGATCCCGAACACCGGGGAGCTGTTTTTT. The translation is CASSWDWTSGIPNTGELFF.